A selection of T cell receptor beta chains follows, all from one sample in a study of cytomegalovirus exposure and HLA in healthy donors. TCRdb keeps only in-frame clones here, not all; method: immunoSEQ multiplex PCR. The table lists approximately 140,000 clones, roughly four fifths of them singletons, with around 3% in the top ten. Sequencing was performed on PBMCs. Receptors were obtained from a man between 18 and 35 years old in good health and CMV-seropositive. The CDR3 runs from the conserved cysteine through the conserved F or W. A D gene is named only where the DNA matches it firmly. Size is omitted from some rows. Given values are once, few, many or a class for expanded clones.

d_call	v_call	j_call	clone_size	cdr3_aa	cdr3_nt
NA	TRBV6-6	TRBJ2-5	NA	CASRQQGSQTQYF	TGTGCCAGCAGGCAACAGGGTTCTCAGACCCAGTACTTC
NA	TRBV27	TRBJ1-5	NA	CASRYLGAGPYSNQPQHF	TGTGCCAGCAGATACCTAGGGGCAGGACCTTATAGCAATCAGCCCCAGCATTTT
TRBD2	TRBV4-1	TRBJ2-7	NA	CASSQKVSGLAYYEQYF	TGCGCCAGCAGCCAAAAGGTATCCGGACTAGCGTACTACGAGCAGTACTTC
TRBD2	TRBV30	TRBJ2-3	few	CAWSAGTSGSTDTQYF	TGTGCCTGGAGTGCGGGGACTAGCGGGAGTACAGATACGCAGTATTTT
TRBD1	TRBV5-4	TRBJ1-2	NA	CASSSSGTGRYTF	TGTGCCAGCAGCTCCTCCGGGACAGGGAGGTACACCTTC
NA	TRBV11-2	TRBJ2-2	NA	CASSPGQTGELFF	TGTGCCAGCAGCCCTGGACAGACCGGGGAGCTGTTTTTT
TRBD2	TRBV5-1	TRBJ2-7	NA	CASRGASGRYEQYF	TGCGCCAGCAGAGGCGCTAGCGGGAGATACGAGCAGTACTTC
NA	TRBV5-1	TRBJ2-7	NA	CASSPGPRAEQYF	TGCGCCAGCAGCCCTGGGCCCAGGGCTGAGCAGTACTTC
TRBD1	TRBV7-9	TRBJ2-5	NA	CASSPWGQGSSEKTQYF	TGTGCCAGCAGCCCGTGGGGACAGGGGAGCTCGGAGAAGACCCAGTACTTC
TRBD2	TRBV5-1	TRBJ2-7	NA	CASSPLAGGYEQYF	TGCGCCAGCAGCCCCTTAGCGGGAGGGTACGAGCAGTACTTC
NA	TRBV11-2	TRBJ1-1	once	CASSVWDKTMNTEAFF	TGTGCCAGCAGCGTCTGGGACAAGACCATGAACACTGAAGCTTTCTTT
NA	TRBV2	TRBJ2-7	NA	CASSGSSYEQYF	TGTGCCAGCAGTGGGAGTTCCTACGAGCAGTACTTC
NA	TRBV5-4	TRBJ1-1	NA	CASSLVKNTEAFF	TGTGCCAGCAGCTTGGTTAAGAACACTGAAGCTTTCTTT
TRBD1	TRBV10-3	TRBJ2-1	NA	CAISEPTGQGGFNEQFF	TGTGCCATCAGTGAGCCTACAGGACAGGGGGGATTCAATGAGCAGTTCTTC
TRBD2	TRBV7-9	TRBJ2-5	NA	CASSSGLAQETQYF	TGTGCCAGCAGCTCCGGACTAGCGCAAGAGACCCAGTACTTC
TRBD1	TRBV7-9	TRBJ2-3	once	CASSLSGQGIDTQYF	TGTGCCAGCAGCTTATCTGGACAGGGGATAGATACGCAGTATTTT
TRBD1	TRBV5-1	TRBJ2-3	few	CASYGTETRDTQYF	TGCGCCAGCTATGGGACAGAGACCAGGGATACGCAGTATTTT